The 24 T cell receptor beta chains listed next were all sequenced from one sample in a study of chemoradiotherapy in HPV16-positive cancers. Measured with immunoSEQ multiplex PCR; TCRdb has only the in-frame clones, and not every one. The profile shows some 11,000 clones, more than 70% of them singletons. Collection took place from a patient who underwent chemoradiotherapy. Receptors originate from a human donor with HPV-associated anogenital cancer.

The V and J genes are TRBV18 and TRBJ1-1, with 12 bases aligning to TRBD1. The length of the CDR3 is 17 residues. The ends lost 3 bases at V and 5 bases at J; junction bases unmatched: 10. From germline, CDR1 is KGHSH and CDR2 LQKENI. In DNA form, the CDR3 reads TGTGCCAGCTCACCTGAAAAGGGGACAGGGGGCGCTACTGAAGCTTTCTTT. The encoded protein is CASSPEKGTGGATEAFF.

This chain uses TRBV4-1 with TRBJ2-1; D is uncertain. This CDR3 region has 13 residues. V lost 0 bases to trimming and J lost 8 bases, with 8 bases between them. CDR1 is MGHRA and CDR2 is YSYEKL in the germline V gene. CDR3 bases: TGCGCCAGCAGCCAAGATCTATTTCATGAGCAGTTCTTC. This sequence encodes CASSQDLFHEQFF.

The chain carries TRBV5-6 and TRBJ2-3; TRBD2 agrees at 8 bases. With V trimmed by 4 bases and J by 0 bases, 4 bases remained unmatched. Germline V gene data show CDR1 as SGHDT and CDR2 as YYEEEE. The CDR3 is 15 amino acids. The CDR3: CASSGTSASTDTQYF. The CDR3 region has the DNA TGTGCCAGCAGCGGGACTAGTGCAAGCACAGATACGCAGTATTTT.

The rearrangement uses TRBV21-1 and TRBJ1-1; TRBD1, the table's D call, was not compared with the DNA. TRBV21-1 is flagged as a pseudogene. This CDR3 is 13 amino acids long. CDR3 nucleotides: TGTGCCGAAGAGACAGGGGAGAACACTGAAGCTTTCTTT. Amino acid sequence: CAEETGENTEAFF.

The chain links TRBV28 to TRBJ1-5, with a weak D call TRBD1 (6 bases). V shed 2 bases and J shed 3 bases, with 11 bases lying between them. CDR1 and CDR2 from the germline V gene are MDHEN and SYDVKM. The CDR3 runs to 15 residues. CDR3 region: CASSLHTGNNQPQHF. Here the CDR3 DNA reads TGTGCCAGCAGTTTACACACAGGGAACAATCAGCCCCAGCATTTT.

This clone was counted once. J is TRBJ2-2 and V is TRBV7-8; D not resolved. CDR3 size: 14 residues. Germline V gene lookup returns CDR1 SGHVS and CDR2 FQNEAQ. Trimming removed 3 bases from V and 6 bases from J, with 11 bases in between. The CDR3 bases are TGTGCCAGCAGCTTCCAGTATGGGGCCGGGGAGCTGTTTTTT. This gives the protein CASSFQYGAGELFF. Based on the CDR3 plus reference TRBV7-8 and TRBJ2-2, the full variable domain is GAGVSQSPRYKVAKRGQDVALRCDPISGHVSLFWYQQALGQGPEFLTYFQNEAQLDKSGLPSDRFFAERPEGSVSTLKIQRTQQEDSAVYLCASSFQYGAGELFFGEGSRLTVL.

This clone was detected once. The chain links TRBV4-3 to TRBJ2-7; TRBD1 is a possible D gene (6 bases). The germline V and J ends were trimmed by 3 bases and 6 bases, with 12 bases remaining between them. Germline V gene sequence: CDR1 LGHNA, CDR2 YSLEER. The CDR3 has 13 amino acids. CDR3 DNA: TGCGCCAGCAGCCAGTTTATAGGGGGCGAGCAGTACTTC. Translation: CASSQFIGGEQYF.

The chain combines TRBV7-2 with TRBJ1-2; 8 nucleotides agree with TRBD1. Trimming at V came to 5 bases and at J to 3 bases, leaving 8 bases not matched to a gene. Per germline, CDR1 SGHTA and CDR2 FQGNSA. The CDR3 runs 15 residues. For the CDR3, the DNA is TGTGCCAGCAGCCGCAATCAGGGGGCCTACTATGGCTACACCTTC. Protein product: CASSRNQGAYYGYTF.

The table lists this clone with a few counts. The chain's CDR3 is CASSLDRGDNQPQHF. CDR3 nucleotides: TGCGCCAGCAGCCTGGACAGGGGAGATAATCAGCCCCAGCATTTT. The rearrangement joins TRBV4-3 to TRBJ1-5; TRBD1 matches 9 bases. The CDR3 has 15 residues. J gave up 4 bases and V 4 bases, and 5 bases lay outside the gene matches. CDR1 is LGHNA and CDR2 is YSLEER in the germline V gene.

This chain links TRBV4-1 with TRBJ1-1; a weak D match, TRBD1 (6 bases). This CDR3 has 15 residues. V gave up 1 base and J gave up 5 bases, with 14 bases separating them. The germline V gene has CDR1 MGHRA and CDR2 YSYEKL. The CDR3 region is CASSQVFSGQTEAFF. The CDR3 bases are TGCGCCAGCAGCCAAGTTTTTTCGGGACAAACTGAAGCTTTCTTT.

J is TRBJ2-1 and V is TRBV11-1; D possibly uses TRBD1 or TRBD2 (6 bases each). The CDR3 length is 16 residues. Trimming took 6 bases from V and 6 from J, leaving 21 bases between them. Germline V CDR1 and CDR2: SGHAT, FQDESV (reference sequence). DNA of the CDR3: TGTGCCAGCAGGCCCTTGTTCGGGGGCTGGGGCAATGAGCAGTTCTTC. This codes for CASRPLFGGWGNEQFF. Based on the CDR3 plus reference TRBV11-1 and TRBJ2-1, the full variable domain is EAEVAQSPRYKITEKSQAVAFWCDPISGHATLYWYRQILGQGPELLVQFQDESVVDDSQLPKDRFSAERLKGVDSTLKIQPAELGDSAMYLCASRPLFGGWGNEQFFGPGTRLTVL.

Points on this clone: The junction departs from germline at one end; a sequencing error may be responsible. The rearrangement uses TRBV6-6 and TRBJ2-7; 11 positions match TRBD1. This CDR3 has 12 residues. CDR1 and CDR2 from the germline V gene are MNHNY and SVGAGI (reference sequence). CDR3 sequence: CASRGTGGVVHF. As DNA, the CDR3 is TGTGCCAGCCGAGGGACAGGGGGTGTCGTGCACTTC.

The chain has TRBV7-6 and TRBJ2-7, with TRBD1 as a possible D gene (6 bases). This CDR3 is built from 14 residues. The germline CDR1 and CDR2 sequences are SGHVS and FNYEAQ. V shed 7 bases and J shed 6 bases, with 19 bases lying between them. The CDR3 DNA follows: TGTGCCAGCACAGGGACACGTCCTTGGGTCGAGCAGTACTTC. Translated: CASTGTRPWVEQYF.

The rearrangement joins TRBV7-8 to TRBJ2-3; 8 bases line up with TRBD2. V trimming: 5 bases; J trimming: 4 bases; junction bases outside the gene matches: 14. Germline V gene lookup returns CDR1 SGHVS and CDR2 FQNEAQ. The CDR3 is 17 residues long. The CDR3 DNA reads as TGTGCCAGCAGCAAAATCGGGGGGAGCGGGAGTTCAGATACGCAGTATTTT. Its translation is CASSKIGGSGSSDTQYF.

The chain uses TRBV7-2 and TRBJ2-3; 10 nucleotides align to TRBD2. The CDR3 runs to 17 residues. Germline trimming cut 1 base from V and 0 bases from J; bases unmatched to any gene: 4. The germline V gene has CDR1 SGHTA and CDR2 FQGNSA. Written as DNA, the CDR3 is TGTGCCAGCAGCTTAGAGGGACTAGCGTACAGCACAGATACGCAGTATTTT. Translation gives CASSLEGLAYSTDTQYF.

This clone was observed once. In DNA form, the CDR3 reads TGTGCCAGCAGCCCCCCCAATGGAGCGGGAGCCGACGAGCAGTACTTC. Protein sequence: CASSPPNGAGADEQYF. This sequence joins TRBV5-8 and TRBJ2-7, with 8 bases matching TRBD2. The germline V gene has CDR1 SGHTS and CDR2 YDEGEE. This CDR3 is built from 16 residues. V dropped 4 bases and J dropped 5; count of bases not matched to a gene: 14. Drawing the rest from reference TRBV5-8 and TRBJ2-7, the complete variable domain is EAGVTQSPTHLIKTRGQQATLRCSPISGHTSVYWYQQALGLGLQFLLWYDEGEERNRGNFPPRFSGRQFPNYSSELNVNALELEDSALYLCASSPPNGAGADEQYFGPGTRLTVT.

This clone is a singleton in its sample. This chain links TRBV19 with TRBJ2-1; 7 bases align to TRBD2. V gave up 4 bases and J gave up 7 bases; unmatched junction bases: 4. This CDR3 has 13 amino acids. Germline V gene lookup returns CDR1 LNHDA and CDR2 SQIVND (reference sequence). The CDR3, as DNA: TGTGCCAGTAGTAGCGGGAGTTGGAATGAGCAGTTCTTC. Its translation: CASSSGSWNEQFF.

This chain links TRBV18 with TRBJ2-1; 7 positions match TRBD1. Germline V gives CDR1 KGHSH, CDR2 LQKENI. Trimming cost V 3 bases and J 3 bases; bases outside gene matches: 5. CDR3 length: 15 residues. Here the CDR3 DNA reads TGTGCCAGCTCACCTTTTGGGGACAGCTACAATGAGCAGTTCTTC. Protein sequence: CASSPFGDSYNEQFF.

This rearrangement joins TRBV6-1 to TRBJ1-2; 8 bases are shared with TRBD1. V lost 1 base, J lost 4 bases, and 5 bases stayed unmatched. The CDR3 extends over 15 amino acids. Germline lookup yields CDR1 MNHNS and CDR2 SASEGT. CDR3 in DNA: TGTGCCAGCAGTGAAGATGGGACAGGCCCCTATGGCTACACCTTC. It encodes CASSEDGTGPYGYTF.

V is TRBV14 and J is TRBJ2-1; D not resolved. V lost 0 bases and J lost 13, with 7 bases in between. Germline assignment: CDR1 SGHDN and CDR2 FVKESK. The CDR3 is 11 residues long. The CDR3 coding sequence is TGTGCCAGCAGCCAAGAGCTCCTTCAGTTCTTC. It translates to CASSQELLQFF.

V is TRBV30 and J is TRBJ2-7; the match to TRBD1 covers 10 bases. The CDR3 runs to 13 residues. Germline V gene lookup returns CDR1 GTSNPN and CDR2 SVGIG (reference sequence). Trimming took 0 bases from V and 4 from J; bases not matched to a gene: 0. Written as DNA, the CDR3 is TGTGCCTGGAGTGTGGGACAGGGGTACGAGCAGTACTTC. This sequence encodes CAWSVGQGYEQYF.

The DNA for the CDR3 is TGCAGTGCTAGGAGTAGAAATGAGCAGTTCTTC. Protein: CSARSRNEQFF. This chain joins TRBV20-1 and TRBJ2-1; no clear D. Germline CDR1 is DFQATT and CDR2 is SNEGSKA (reference sequence). Trimming shortened V by 3 bases and J by 7 bases, and 7 bases separated the two germline ends. The CDR3 is 11 amino acids.

The chain has TRBV15 and TRBJ1-1; D is possibly TRBD1 (6 bases). CDR1 and CDR2 from the germline V gene are LNHNV and YYDKDF (reference sequence). The ends were cut back, 3 bases at V and 1 base at J, with 12 bases in the middle. The CDR3 runs to 15 residues. The CDR3 coding sequence is TGTGCCACCAGCAGTGGCGGGGGCCGGAACACTGAAGCTTTCTTT. Translating it yields CATSSGGGRNTEAFF.

V and J are TRBV18 and TRBJ1-1, with unresolved D. Trimming shortened V by 2 bases and J by 1 base, and 5 bases separated the two germline ends. In germline, CDR1 is KGHSH, CDR2 LQKENI. This CDR3 spans 13 amino acids. The CDR3 protein is CASSPDGNTEAFF. CDR3 sequence (DNA): TGTGCCAGCTCACCAGATGGGAACACTGAAGCTTTCTTT.